This T cell receptor (beta chain) was obtained from a study of shared clonotypes between healthy human individuals. Study overall: The plates for each donor numbered three CD4 naive, three CD4 memory, two CD8 naive and one CD8 memory.

Deletions cut 3 bases from V and 5 bases from J, with 7 bases between. This CDR3 has 12 residues. Germline V gene sequence: CDR1 WNHNN, CDR2 SYGVQD (reference sequence). Study outcomes and limitations: In this cohort, only blood was sampled, and tissue repertoires likely differ.

Notes on this clone: The antigen remains undetermined.

Produced via immunoSEQ multiplex PCR; TCRdb's table is partial and in-frame only. The sample includes millions of clones, roughly 95% of them seen just once. Sequenced material: naive CD4+ T cells sorted from blood. The subset denotes: CD45RA+ positively selected. The TCR was taken from a man aged 18 to 29 in good health. The J gene is TRBJ1-1, the V gene TRBV10-1; D not resolved. CDR3 amino acids: CASSDQKTEAFF. Here the CDR3 DNA reads TGCGCCAGCAGTGATCAGAAAACTGAAGCTTTCTTT.